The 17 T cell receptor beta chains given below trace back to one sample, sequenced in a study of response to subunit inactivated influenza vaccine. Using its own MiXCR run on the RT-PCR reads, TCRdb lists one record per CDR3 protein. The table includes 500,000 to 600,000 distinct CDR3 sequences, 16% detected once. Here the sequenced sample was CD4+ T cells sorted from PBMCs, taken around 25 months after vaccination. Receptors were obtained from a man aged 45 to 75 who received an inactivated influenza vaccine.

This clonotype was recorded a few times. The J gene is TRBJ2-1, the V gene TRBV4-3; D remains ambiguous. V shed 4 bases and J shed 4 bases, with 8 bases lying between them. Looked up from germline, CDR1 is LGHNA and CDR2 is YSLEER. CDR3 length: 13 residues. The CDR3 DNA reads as TGCGCCAGCAGCCGTAAGGGATACAATGAGCAGTTCTTC. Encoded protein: CASSRKGYNEQFF.

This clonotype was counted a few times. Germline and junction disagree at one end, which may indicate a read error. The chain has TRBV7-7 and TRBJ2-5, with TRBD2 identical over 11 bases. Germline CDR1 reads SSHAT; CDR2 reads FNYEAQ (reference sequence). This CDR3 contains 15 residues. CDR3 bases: TGTGCTAGCACCCGACTAGCGGGGACACAAGAGACCCAGTACTTC. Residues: CASTRLAGTQETQYF.

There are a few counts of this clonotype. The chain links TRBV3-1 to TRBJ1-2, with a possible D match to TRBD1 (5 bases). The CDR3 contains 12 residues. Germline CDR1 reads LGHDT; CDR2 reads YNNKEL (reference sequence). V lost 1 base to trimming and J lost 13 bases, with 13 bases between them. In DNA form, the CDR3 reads TGTGCCAGCAGCCAAGTCGGAGGGGAGGGCACCTTC. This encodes CASSQVGGEGTF.

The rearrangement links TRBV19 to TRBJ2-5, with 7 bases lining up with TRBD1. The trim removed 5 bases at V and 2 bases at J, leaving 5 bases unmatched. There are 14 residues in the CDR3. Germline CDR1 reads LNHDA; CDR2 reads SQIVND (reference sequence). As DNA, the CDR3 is TGTGCCAGTAGTCGGACAGGCCATCAAGAGACCCAGTACTTC. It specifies CASSRTGHQETQYF.

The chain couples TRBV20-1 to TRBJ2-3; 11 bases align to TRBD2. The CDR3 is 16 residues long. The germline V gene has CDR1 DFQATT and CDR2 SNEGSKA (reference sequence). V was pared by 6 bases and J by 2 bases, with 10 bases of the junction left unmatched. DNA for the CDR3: TGCAGTGCAACAAAGCCGGGACTAGCGGTCACAGATACGCAGTATTTT. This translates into CSATKPGLAVTDTQYF.

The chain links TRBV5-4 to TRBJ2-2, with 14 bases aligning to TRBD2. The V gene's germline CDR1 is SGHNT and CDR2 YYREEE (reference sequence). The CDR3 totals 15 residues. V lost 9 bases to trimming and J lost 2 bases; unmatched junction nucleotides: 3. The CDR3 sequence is CATGLAGGNTGELFF. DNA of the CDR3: TGTGCCACCGGACTAGCGGGAGGAAACACCGGGGAGCTGTTTTTT.

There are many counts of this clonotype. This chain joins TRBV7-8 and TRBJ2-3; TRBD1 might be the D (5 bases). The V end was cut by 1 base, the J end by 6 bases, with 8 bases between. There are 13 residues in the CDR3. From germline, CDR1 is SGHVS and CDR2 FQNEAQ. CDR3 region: CASSLGQGDTQYF. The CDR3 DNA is TGTGCCAGCAGCTTAGGGCAGGGCGATACGCAGTATTTT.

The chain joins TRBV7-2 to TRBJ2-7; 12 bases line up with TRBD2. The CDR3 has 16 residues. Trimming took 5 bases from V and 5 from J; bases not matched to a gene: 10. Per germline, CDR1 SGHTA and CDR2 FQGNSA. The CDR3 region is CASSMKLAGGIHEQYF. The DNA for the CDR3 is TGTGCCAGCAGCATGAAACTAGCGGGAGGAATTCACGAGCAGTACTTC.

The CDR3 nucleotides are TGTGCCAGCAGCCAAGAGGTGGCGGAAGGCTACACCTTC. Translating it yields CASSQEVAEGYTF. The chain couples TRBV3-1 to TRBJ1-2; D is ambiguous. Germline CDR1 reads LGHDT; CDR2 reads YNNKEL (reference sequence). This CDR3 is built from 13 residues. Trimming took 0 bases from V and 8 from J, leaving 10 bases between them. Full variable domain (remainder filled in from reference TRBV3-1 and TRBJ1-2): DTAVSQTPKYLVTQMGNDKSIKCEQNLGHDTMYWYKQDSKKFLKIMFSYNNKELIINETVPNRFSPKSPDKAHLNLHINSLELGDSAVYFCASSQEVAEGYTFGSGTRLTVV.

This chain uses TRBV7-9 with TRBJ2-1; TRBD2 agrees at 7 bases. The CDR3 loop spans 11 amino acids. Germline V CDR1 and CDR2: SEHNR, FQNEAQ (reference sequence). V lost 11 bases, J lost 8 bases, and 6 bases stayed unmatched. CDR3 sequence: CAGFGGDEQFF. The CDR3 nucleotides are TGTGCCGGATTTGGGGGGGATGAGCAGTTCTTC.

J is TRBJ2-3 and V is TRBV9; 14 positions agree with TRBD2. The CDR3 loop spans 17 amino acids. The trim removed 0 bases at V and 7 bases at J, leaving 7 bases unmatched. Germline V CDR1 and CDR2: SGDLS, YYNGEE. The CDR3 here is CASSVAPGLAGVNTQYF. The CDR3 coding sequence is TGTGCCAGCAGCGTAGCCCCGGGACTAGCGGGGGTGAATACGCAGTATTTT.

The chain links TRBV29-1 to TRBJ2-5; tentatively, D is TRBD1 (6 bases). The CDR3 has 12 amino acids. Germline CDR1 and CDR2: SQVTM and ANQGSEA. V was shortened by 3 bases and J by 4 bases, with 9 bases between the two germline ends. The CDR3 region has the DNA TGCAGCGTTGAGCTAGGGGGAGAGACCCAGTACTTC. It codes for CSVELGGETQYF.

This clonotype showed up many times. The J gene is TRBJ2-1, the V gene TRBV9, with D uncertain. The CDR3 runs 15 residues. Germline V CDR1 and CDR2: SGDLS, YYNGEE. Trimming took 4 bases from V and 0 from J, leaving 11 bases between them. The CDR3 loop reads CASSLTPSSYNEQFF. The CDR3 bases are TGTGCCAGCAGCTTAACTCCCAGCTCCTACAATGAGCAGTTCTTC.

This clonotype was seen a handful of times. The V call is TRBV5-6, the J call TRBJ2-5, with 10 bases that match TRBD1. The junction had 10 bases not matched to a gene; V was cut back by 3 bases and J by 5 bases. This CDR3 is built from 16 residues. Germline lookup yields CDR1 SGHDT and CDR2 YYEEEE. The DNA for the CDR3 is TGTGCCAGCAGCTCGTCGCCGACAGGGGGCCGGGAGACCCAGTACTTC. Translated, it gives CASSSSPTGGRETQYF.

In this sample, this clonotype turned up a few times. DNA of the CDR3: TGCGCCAGCAGCCATGTTCCCTCCGGGACAGGGACCTACGAGCAGTACTTC. It encodes CASSHVPSGTGTYEQYF. V is TRBV4-1 and J is TRBJ2-7; TRBD1 agrees at 9 bases. Germline V CDR1 and CDR2: MGHRA, YSYEKL. The CDR3 contains 17 residues. V trimming: 3 bases; J trimming: 2 bases; junction bases outside the gene matches: 11.

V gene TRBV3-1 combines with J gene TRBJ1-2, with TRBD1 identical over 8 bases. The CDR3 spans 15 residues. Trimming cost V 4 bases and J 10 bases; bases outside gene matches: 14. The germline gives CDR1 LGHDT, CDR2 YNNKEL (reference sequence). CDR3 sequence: CASSPTTSGGSTYTF. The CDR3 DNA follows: TGTGCCAGCAGCCCCACTACTTCAGGGGGCTCGACCTACACCTTC.

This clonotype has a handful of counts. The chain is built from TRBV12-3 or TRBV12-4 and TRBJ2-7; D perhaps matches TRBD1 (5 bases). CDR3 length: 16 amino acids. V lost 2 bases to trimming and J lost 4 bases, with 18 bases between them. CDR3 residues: CASSLRSQGIWYEQYF. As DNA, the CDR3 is TGTGCCAGCAGTTTAAGAAGTCAGGGAATATGGTACGAGCAGTACTTC.